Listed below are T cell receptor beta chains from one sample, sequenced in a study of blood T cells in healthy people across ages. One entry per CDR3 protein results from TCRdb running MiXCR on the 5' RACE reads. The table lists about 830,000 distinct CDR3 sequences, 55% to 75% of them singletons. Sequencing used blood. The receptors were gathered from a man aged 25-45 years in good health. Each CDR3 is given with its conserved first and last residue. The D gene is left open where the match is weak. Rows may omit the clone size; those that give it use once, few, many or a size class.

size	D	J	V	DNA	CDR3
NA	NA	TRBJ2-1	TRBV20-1	TGCAGTGCCGACGCTCGTGAGCAGTTCTTC	CSADAREQFF
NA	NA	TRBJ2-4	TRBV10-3	TGTGCCATCGGAAGCGGCCTAGCCAAAAACATTCAGTACTTC	CAIGSGLAKNIQYF
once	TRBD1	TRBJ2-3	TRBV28	TGTGCCAGCACCCCGGGACAGGGATCATATACGCAGTATTTT	CASTPGQGSYTQYF
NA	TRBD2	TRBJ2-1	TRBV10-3	TGTGCCATCGGGATAGCGGGAGAATCAGAAAATGAGCAGTTCTTC	CAIGIAGESENEQFF
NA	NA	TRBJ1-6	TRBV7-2	TGTGCCAGCAGACCCCAGGGCTCGAATTCACCCCTCCACTTT	CASRPQGSNSPLHF
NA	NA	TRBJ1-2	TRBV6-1	TGTGCCAGCACCCCGGACAGATCTAACTATGGCTACACCTTC	CASTPDRSNYGYTF
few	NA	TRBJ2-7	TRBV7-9	TGTGCCAGCAGCTTCCCCCAGGGGGGAGCCTACGAGCAGTACTTC	CASSFPQGGAYEQYF
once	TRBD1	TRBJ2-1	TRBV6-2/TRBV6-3	TGTGCCAGCACCGCAGGCGGGACAGGGGTAGGCAATGAGCAGTTCTTC	CASTAGGTGVGNEQFF
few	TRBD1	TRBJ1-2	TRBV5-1	TGCGCCAGCAGCTTGGAAAGTTATGCGACAGGGGGCGGAAGCTATGGCTACACCTTC	CASSLESYATGGGSYGYTF
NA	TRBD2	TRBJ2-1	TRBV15	TGTGCCACCAGAGCGACTAGCGAATCCTACAATGAGCAGTTCTTC	CATRATSESYNEQFF
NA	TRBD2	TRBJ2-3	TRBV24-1	TGTGCCACCAGTGGCTTTTCGCCGACTAGCGGGGTCGCGGATACGCAGTATTTT	CATSGFSPTSGVADTQYF
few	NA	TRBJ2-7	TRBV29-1	TGCAGCACGGCGGGACCCTCATCCTACGAGCAGTACTTC	CSTAGPSSYEQYF
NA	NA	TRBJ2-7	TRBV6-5	TGTGCCAGCAGCCAGGGTGGCGGACCCAATGAGCAGTACTTC	CASSQGGGPNEQYF
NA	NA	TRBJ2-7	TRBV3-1	TGTGCCAGCAGCCACGATGCCTCATCCTACGAGCAGTACTTC	CASSHDASSYEQYF
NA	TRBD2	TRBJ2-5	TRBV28	TGTGCCAGCAGTCCCGCTATAGCGGGAGGGCCTTTTGAGCAGTACTTC	CASSPAIAGGPFEQYF